The source of this TCR beta chain is a study of OX40 agonist ivuxolimab in advanced cancers. V was shortened by 5 bases and J by 0 bases, with 1 base between the two germline ends. There are 11 residues in the CDR3. Germline lookup yields CDR1 SGHVS and CDR2 FQNEAQ. Sequencing was performed with immunoSEQ multiplex PCR; in TCRdb, only in-frame clones are kept and a portion is missing. The sample carries about 79,000 clones, around 90% recorded once. The receptor was derived from an adult with an advanced solid tumor such as melanoma, head and neck, liver or kidney cancer. This chain joins TRBV7-8 and TRBJ1-1; no clear D gene. The sample consisted of CD4+ or CD8+ T cells sorted from blood, taken in a trial of the OX40 agonist ivuxolimab. CDR3 amino acids: CASSVNTEAFF. The CDR3 region has the DNA TGTGCCAGCAGCGTGAACACTGAAGCTTTCTTT.